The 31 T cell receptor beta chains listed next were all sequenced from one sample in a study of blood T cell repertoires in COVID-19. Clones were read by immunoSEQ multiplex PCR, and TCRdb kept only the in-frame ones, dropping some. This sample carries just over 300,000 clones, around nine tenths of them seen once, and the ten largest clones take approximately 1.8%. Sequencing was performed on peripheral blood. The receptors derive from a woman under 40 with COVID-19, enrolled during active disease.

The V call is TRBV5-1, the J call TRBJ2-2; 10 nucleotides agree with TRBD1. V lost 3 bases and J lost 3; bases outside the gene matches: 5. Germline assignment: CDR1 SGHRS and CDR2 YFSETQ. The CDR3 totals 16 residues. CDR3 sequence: CASSSGQGFYTGELFF. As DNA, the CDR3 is TGCGCCAGCAGCTCGGGACAGGGGTTTTACACCGGGGAGCTGTTTTTT.

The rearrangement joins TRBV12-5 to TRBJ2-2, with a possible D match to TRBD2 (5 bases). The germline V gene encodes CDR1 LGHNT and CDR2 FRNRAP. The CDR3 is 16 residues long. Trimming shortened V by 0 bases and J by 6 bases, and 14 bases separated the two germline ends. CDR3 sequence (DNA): TGTGCTAGTGGTTTGGTACTAGGAGTTCGCCCCGGGGAGCTGTTTTTT. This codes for CASGLVLGVRPGELFF.

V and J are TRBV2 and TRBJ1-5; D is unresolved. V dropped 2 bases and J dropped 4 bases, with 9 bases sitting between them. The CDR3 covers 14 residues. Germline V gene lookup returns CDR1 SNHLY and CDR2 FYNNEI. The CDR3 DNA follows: TGTGCCAGCAGTGAACTAGGTTGGAATCAGCCCCAGCATTTT. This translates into CASSELGWNQPQHF.

The CDR3 is CASSINGRQETQYF. CDR3 coding DNA: TGCGCCAGCAGCATAAATGGGAGACAAGAGACCCAGTACTTC. The rearrangement links TRBV5-1 to TRBJ2-5; D possibly corresponds to TRBD2 (5 bases). CDR1 is SGHRS and CDR2 is YFSETQ in the germline V gene. This CDR3 region has 14 residues. Trimming removed 4 bases at V and 2 bases at J, with 12 bases between.

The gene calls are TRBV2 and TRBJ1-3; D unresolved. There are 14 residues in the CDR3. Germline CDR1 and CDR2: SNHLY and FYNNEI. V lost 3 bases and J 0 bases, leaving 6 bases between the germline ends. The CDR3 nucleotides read TGTGCCAGCAGTGATCACAGCTCTGGAAACACCATATATTTT. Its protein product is CASSDHSSGNTIYF.

The CDR3: CASSLAGTSGVNEQFF. The CDR3 bases are TGCGCCAGCAGCTTAGCCGGGACTAGCGGGGTCAATGAGCAGTTCTTC. The chain carries TRBV5-1 and TRBJ2-1, with 13 bases identical to TRBD2. Germline lookup yields CDR1 SGHRS and CDR2 YFSETQ. The CDR3 has 16 residues. With 2 bases clipped from V and 6 bases from J, the junction kept 5 bases outside the gene matches.

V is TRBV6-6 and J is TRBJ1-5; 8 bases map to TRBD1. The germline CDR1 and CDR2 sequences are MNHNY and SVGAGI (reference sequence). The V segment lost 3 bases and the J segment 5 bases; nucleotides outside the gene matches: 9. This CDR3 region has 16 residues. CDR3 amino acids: CASSYGLVDRDQPQHF. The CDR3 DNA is TGTGCCAGCAGTTATGGGCTGGTGGACAGGGATCAGCCCCAGCATTTT.

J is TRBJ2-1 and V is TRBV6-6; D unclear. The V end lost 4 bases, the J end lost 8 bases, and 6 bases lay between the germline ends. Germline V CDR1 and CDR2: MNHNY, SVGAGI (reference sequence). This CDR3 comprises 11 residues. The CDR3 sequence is CASSSFDEQFF. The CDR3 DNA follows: TGTGCCAGCAGTTCATTTGATGAGCAGTTCTTC.

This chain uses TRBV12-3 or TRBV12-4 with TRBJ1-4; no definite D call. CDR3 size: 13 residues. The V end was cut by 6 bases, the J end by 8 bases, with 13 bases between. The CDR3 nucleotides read TGTGCCAGCAGCCCTGGAGTTTGGGAAAAACTGTTTTTT. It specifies CASSPGVWEKLFF.

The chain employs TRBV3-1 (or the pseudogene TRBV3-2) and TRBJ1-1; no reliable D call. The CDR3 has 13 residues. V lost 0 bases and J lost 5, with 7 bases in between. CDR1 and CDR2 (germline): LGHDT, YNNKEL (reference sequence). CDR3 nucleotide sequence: TGTGCCAGCAGCCAAGATCCGGGTACTGAAGCTTTCTTT. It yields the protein CASSQDPGTEAFF.

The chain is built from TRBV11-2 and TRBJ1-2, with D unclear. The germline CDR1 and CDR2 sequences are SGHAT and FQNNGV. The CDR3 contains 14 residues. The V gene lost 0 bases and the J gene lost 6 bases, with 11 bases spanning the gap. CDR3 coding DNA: TGTGCCAGCAGCTTAGATAGAGGGAGGGATGGCTACACCTTC. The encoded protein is CASSLDRGRDGYTF.

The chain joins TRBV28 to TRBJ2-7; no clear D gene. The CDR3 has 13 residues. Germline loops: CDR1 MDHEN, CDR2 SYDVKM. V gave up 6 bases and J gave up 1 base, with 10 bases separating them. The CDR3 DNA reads TGTGCCAGCAGCAACCCGCAGTCCTACGAGCAGTACGTC. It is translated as CASSNPQSYEQYV.

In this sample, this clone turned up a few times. This chain's CDR3 is CASSPTGANVLTF. Here the CDR3 DNA reads TGTGCCAGCAGTCCAACTGGGGCCAACGTCCTGACTTTC. The V call is TRBV27, the J call TRBJ2-6, with D unclear. Germline V gene data show CDR1 as MNHEY and CDR2 as SMNVEV (reference sequence). The V and J ends lost 5 bases and 2 bases respectively, with 4 bases between them. The CDR3 spans 13 residues.

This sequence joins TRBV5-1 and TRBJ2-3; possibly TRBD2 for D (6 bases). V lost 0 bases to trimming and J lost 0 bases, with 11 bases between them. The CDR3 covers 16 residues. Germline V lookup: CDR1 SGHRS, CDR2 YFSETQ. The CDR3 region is CASSLVPGDSTDTQYF. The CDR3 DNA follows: TGCGCCAGCAGCTTGGTCCCGGGGGACAGCACAGATACGCAGTATTTT.

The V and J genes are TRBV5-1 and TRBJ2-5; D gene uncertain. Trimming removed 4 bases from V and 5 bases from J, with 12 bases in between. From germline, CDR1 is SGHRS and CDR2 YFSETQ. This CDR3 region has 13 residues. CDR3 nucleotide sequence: TGCGCCAGCAGCACCCACTTGTCGGAGACCCAGTACTTC. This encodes CASSTHLSETQYF. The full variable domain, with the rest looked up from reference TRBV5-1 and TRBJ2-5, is KAGVTQTPRYLIKTRGQQVTLSCSPISGHRSVSWYQQTPGQGLQFLFEYFSETQRNKGNFPGRFSGRQFSNSRSEMNVSTLELGDSALYLCASSTHLSETQYFGPGTRLLVL.

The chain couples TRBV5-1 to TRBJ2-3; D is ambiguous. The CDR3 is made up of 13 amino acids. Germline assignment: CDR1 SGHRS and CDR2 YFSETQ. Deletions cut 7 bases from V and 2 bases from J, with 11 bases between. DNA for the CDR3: TGCGCCAGCTCGGTTACTATCACAGATACGCAGTATTTT. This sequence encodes CASSVTITDTQYF.

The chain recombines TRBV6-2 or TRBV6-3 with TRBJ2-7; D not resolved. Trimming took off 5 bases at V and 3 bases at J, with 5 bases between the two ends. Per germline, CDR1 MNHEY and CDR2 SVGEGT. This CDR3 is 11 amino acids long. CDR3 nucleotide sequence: TGTGCCAGCAGTCACAACTACGAGCAGTACTTC. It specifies CASSHNYEQYF.

As DNA, the CDR3 is TGTGCCAGCAGCTTAGAGTATAGCAACTATGGCTACACCTTC. Its protein is CASSLEYSNYGYTF. The chain carries TRBV7-2 and TRBJ1-2; D not resolved. Trimming took off 1 base at V and 2 bases at J, with 8 bases between the two ends. The CDR3 extends over 14 amino acids. In germline, CDR1 is SGHTA, CDR2 FQGNSA.

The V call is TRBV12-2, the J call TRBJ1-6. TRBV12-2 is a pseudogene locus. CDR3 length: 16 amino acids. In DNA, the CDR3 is TGTGCAAGTCGCCAGAGGGTCAAGTGGGTAAATTCACCCCTCCACTTT. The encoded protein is CASRQRVKWVNSPLHF.

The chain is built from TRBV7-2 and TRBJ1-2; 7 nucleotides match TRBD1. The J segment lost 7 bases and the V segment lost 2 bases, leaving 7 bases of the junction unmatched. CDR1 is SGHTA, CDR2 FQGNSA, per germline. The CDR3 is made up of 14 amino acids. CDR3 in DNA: TGTGCCAGCAGCTTAACGACAGGGTCGGGTGGCTACACCTTC. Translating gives CASSLTTGSGGYTF.

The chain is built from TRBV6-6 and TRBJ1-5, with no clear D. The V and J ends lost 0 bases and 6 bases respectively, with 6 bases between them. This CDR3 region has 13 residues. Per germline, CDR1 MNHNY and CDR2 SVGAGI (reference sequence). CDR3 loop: CASSYSHGQPQHF. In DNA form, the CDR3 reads TGTGCCAGCAGTTACTCGCACGGTCAGCCCCAGCATTTT.

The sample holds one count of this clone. CDR3 DNA sequence: TGTGCCAGCAGTTACGGGAGGACGGGTGAAAAACTGTTTTTT. Its protein is CASSYGRTGEKLFF. V usage is TRBV6-6 and J usage is TRBJ1-4; D is unresolved. The germline V gene encodes CDR1 MNHNY and CDR2 SVGAGI (reference sequence). The CDR3 is 14 amino acids. The ends were cut back, 2 bases at V and 7 bases at J, with 11 bases in the middle.

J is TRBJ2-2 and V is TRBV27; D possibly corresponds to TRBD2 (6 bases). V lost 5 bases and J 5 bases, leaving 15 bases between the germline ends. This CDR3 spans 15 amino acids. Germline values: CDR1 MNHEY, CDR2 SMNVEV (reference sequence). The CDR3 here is CASSSGPGGTGELFF. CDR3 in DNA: TGTGCCAGCAGTAGTGGACCAGGAGGGACCGGGGAGCTGTTTTTT.

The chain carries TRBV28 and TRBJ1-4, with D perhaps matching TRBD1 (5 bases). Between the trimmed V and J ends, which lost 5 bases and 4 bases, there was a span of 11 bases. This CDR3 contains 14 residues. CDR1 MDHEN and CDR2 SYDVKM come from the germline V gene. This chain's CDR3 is CASSPGQLNEKLFF. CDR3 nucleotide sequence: TGTGCCAGCAGTCCCGGACAACTTAATGAAAAACTGTTTTTT.

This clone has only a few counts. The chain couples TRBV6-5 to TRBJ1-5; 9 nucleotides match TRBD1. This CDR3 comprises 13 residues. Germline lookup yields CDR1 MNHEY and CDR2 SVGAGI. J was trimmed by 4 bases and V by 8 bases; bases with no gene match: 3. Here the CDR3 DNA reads TGTGCCAGCGATGACAGGGGGAATCAGCCCCAGCATTTT. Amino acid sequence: CASDDRGNQPQHF.

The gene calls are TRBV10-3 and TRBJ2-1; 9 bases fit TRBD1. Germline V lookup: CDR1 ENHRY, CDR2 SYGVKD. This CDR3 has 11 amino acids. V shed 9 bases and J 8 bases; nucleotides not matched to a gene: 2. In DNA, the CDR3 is TGTGCCATAAGGGACAGGGATGAGCAGTTCTTC. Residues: CAIRDRDEQFF.

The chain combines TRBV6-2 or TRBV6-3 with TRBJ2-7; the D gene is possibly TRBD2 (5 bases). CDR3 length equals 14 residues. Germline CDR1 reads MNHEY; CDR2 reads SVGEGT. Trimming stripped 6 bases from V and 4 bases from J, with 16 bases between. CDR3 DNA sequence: TGTGCCAGCAGCACCTTTGCGGGTGCTTACGAGCAGTACGTC. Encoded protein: CASSTFAGAYEQYV.

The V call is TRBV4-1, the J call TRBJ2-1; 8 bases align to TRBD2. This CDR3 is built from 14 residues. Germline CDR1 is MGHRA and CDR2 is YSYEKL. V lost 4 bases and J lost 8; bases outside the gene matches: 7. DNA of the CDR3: TGCGCCAGCAGCCCTACCGGGGGGGCCTATGAGCAGTTCTTC. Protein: CASSPTGGAYEQFF.

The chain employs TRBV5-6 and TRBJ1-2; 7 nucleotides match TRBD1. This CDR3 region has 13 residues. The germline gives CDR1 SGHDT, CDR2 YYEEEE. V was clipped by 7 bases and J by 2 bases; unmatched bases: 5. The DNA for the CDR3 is TGTGCCAGCGGCGGACAGGTCAACTATGGCTACACCTTC. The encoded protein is CASGGQVNYGYTF.

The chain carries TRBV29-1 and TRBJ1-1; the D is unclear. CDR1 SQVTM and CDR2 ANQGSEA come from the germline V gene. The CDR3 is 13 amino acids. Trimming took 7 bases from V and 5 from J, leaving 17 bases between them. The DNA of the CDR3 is TGCAGCGCTAACCGGGAGCTCGAAACTGAAGCTTTCTTT. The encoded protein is CSANRELETEAFF.

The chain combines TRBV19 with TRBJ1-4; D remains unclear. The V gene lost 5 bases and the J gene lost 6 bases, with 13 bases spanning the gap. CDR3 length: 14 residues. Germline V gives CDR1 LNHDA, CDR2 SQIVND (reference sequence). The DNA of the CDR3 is TGTGCCAGTAGTCCTAGCGGCTCCCATGAAAAACTGTTTTTT. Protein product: CASSPSGSHEKLFF.